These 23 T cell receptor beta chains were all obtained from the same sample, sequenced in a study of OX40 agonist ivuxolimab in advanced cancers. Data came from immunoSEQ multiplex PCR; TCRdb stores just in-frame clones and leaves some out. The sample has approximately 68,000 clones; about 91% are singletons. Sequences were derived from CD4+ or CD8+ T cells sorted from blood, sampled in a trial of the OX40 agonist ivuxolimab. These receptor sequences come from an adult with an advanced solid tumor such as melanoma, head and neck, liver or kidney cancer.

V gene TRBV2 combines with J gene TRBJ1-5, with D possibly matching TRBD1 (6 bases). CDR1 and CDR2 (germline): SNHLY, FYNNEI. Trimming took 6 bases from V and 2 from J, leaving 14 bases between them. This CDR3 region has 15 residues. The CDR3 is CASREQGGGNQPQHF. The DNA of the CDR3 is TGTGCCAGCAGGGAACAGGGAGGTGGCAATCAGCCCCAGCATTTT.

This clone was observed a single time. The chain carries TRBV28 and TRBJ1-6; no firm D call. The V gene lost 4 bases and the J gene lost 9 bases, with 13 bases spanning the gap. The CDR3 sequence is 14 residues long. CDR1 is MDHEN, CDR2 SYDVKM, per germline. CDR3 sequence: CASSSISAPSPLHF. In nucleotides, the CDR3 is TGTGCCAGCAGTTCGATATCGGCCCCTTCACCCCTCCACTTT.

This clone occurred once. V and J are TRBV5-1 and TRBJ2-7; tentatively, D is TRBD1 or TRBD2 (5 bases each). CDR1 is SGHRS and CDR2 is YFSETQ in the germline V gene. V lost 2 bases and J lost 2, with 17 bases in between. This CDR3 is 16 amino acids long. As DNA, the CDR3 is TGCGCCAGCAGCTTTCGATCCGGGACGGACACCTACGAGCAGTACTTC. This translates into CASSFRSGTDTYEQYF.

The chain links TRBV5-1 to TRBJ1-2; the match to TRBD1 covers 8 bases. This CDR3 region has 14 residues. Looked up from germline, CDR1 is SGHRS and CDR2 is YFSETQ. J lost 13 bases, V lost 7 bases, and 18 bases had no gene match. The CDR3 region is CASCPTSGGVGLTF. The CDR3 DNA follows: TGCGCCAGCTGCCCCACATCAGGGGGCGTGGGTCTCACCTTC.

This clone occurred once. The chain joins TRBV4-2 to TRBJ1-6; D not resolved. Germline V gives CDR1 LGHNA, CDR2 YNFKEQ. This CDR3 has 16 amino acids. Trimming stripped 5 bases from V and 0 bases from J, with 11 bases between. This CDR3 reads CASSLGGLSYNSPLHF. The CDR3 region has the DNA TGTGCCAGCAGCTTGGGAGGGCTCTCCTATAATTCACCCCTCCACTTT.

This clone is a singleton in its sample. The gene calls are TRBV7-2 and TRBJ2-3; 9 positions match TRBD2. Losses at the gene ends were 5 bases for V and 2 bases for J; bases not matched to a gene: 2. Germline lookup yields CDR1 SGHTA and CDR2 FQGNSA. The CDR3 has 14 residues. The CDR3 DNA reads TGTGCCAGCAGCCGGACTAGCGCCACAGATACGCAGTATTTT. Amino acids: CASSRTSATDTQYF.

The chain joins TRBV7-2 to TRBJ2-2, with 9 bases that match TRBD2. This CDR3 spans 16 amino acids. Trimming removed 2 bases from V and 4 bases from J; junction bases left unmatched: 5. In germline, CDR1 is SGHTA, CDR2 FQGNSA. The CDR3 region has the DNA TGTGCCAGCAGCTTACGGCGGGAGGGGATCACCGGGGAGCTGTTTTTT. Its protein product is CASSLRREGITGELFF.

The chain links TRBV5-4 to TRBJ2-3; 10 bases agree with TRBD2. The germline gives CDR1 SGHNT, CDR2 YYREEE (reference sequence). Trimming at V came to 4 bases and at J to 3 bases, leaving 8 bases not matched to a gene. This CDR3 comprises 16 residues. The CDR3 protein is CASSPGRTSGTDTQYF. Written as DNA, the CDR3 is TGTGCCAGCAGCCCAGGGAGGACTAGCGGAACAGATACGCAGTATTTT.

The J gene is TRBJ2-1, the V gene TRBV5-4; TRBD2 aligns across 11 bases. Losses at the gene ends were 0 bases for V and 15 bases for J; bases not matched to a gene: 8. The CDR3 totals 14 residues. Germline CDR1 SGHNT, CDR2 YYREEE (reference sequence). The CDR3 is CASSLAPSGRRRFF. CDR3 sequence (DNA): TGTGCCAGCAGCTTGGCCCCTAGCGGGAGGCGGAGGTTCTTC.

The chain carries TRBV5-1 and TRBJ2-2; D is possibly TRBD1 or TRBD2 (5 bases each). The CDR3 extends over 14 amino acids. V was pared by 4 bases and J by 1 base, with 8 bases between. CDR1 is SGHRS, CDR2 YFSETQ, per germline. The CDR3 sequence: CASSGGQNTGELFF. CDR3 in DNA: TGCGCCAGCAGCGGAGGACAGAACACCGGGGAGCTGTTTTTT.

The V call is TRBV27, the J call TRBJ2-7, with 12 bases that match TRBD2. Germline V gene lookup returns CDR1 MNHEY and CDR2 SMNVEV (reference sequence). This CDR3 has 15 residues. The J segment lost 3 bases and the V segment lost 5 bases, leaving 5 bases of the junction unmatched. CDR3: CASSRPSGRVYEQYF. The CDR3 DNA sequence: TGTGCCAGCAGTAGGCCTAGCGGGAGGGTCTACGAGCAGTACTTC.

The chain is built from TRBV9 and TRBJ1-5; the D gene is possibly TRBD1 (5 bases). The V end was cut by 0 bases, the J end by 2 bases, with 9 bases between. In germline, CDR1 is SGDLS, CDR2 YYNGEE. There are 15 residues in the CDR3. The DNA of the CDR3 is TGTGCCAGCAGCGTAGGGGCAGGGCGCAATCAGCCCCAGCATTTT. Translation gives CASSVGAGRNQPQHF. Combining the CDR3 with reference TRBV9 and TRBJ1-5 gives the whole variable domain DSGVTQTPKHLITATGQRVTLRCSPRSGDLSVYWYQQSLDQGLQFLIQYYNGEERAKGNILERFSAQQFPDLHSELNLSSLELGDSALYFCASSVGAGRNQPQHFGDGTRLSIL.

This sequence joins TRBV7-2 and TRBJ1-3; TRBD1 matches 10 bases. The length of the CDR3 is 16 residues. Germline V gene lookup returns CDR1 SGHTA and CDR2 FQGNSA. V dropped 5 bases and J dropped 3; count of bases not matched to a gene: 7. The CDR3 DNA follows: TGTGCCAGCAGCCGGACAGGGGGAAATGGTGGAAACACCATATATTTT. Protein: CASSRTGGNGGNTIYF.

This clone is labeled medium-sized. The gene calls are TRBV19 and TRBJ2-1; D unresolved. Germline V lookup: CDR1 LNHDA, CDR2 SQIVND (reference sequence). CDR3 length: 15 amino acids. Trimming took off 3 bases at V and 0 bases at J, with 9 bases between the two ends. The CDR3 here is CASSMGRSSYNEQFF. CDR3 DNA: TGTGCCAGTAGTATGGGCAGGAGCTCCTACAATGAGCAGTTCTTC.

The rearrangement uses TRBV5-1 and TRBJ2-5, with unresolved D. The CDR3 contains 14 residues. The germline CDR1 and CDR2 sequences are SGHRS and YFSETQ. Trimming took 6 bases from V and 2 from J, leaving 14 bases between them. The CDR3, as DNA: TGCGCCAGCACCTCCCATTTACTACAAGAGACCCAGTACTTC. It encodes CASTSHLLQETQYF.

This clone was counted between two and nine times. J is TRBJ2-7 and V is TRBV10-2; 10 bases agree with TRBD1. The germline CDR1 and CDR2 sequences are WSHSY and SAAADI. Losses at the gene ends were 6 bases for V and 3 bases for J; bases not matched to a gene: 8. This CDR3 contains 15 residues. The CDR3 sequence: CASREYRTGGYEQYF. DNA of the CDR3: TGCGCCAGCAGAGAATACCGGACAGGGGGCTACGAGCAGTACTTC.

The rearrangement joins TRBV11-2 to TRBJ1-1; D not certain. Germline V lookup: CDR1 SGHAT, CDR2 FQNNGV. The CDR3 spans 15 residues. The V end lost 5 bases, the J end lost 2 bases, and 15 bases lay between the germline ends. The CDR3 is CASSPFPRGNTEAFF. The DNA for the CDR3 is TGTGCCAGCAGCCCTTTCCCCAGAGGTAACACTGAAGCTTTCTTT.

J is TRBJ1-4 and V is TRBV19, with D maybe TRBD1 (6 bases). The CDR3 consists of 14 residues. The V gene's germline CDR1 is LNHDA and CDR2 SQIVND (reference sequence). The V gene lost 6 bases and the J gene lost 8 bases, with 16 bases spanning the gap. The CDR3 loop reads CASRGGSFGEKLFF. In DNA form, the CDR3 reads TGTGCCAGTAGAGGGGGAAGCTTTGGCGAAAAACTGTTTTTT.

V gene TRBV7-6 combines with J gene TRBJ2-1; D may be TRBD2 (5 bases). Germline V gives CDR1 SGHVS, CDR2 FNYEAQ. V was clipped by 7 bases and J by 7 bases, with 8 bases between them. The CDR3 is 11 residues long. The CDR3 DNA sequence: TGTGCCAGCACCTGGGAGAATGAGCAGTTCTTC. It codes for CASTWENEQFF.

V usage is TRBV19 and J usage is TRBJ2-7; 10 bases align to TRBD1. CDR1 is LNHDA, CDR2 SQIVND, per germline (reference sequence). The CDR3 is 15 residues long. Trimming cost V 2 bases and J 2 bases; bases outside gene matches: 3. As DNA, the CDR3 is TGTGCCAGTAGTATATGGGGACAGGGGACCTACGAGCAGTACTTC. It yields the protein CASSIWGQGTYEQYF.

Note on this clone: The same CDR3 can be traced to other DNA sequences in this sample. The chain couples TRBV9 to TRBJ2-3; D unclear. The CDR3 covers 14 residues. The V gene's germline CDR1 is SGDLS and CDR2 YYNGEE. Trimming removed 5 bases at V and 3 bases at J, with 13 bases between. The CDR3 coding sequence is TGTGCCAGCAGGGCAGTACCTAGTACAGATACGCAGTATTTT. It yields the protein CASRAVPSTDTQYF.

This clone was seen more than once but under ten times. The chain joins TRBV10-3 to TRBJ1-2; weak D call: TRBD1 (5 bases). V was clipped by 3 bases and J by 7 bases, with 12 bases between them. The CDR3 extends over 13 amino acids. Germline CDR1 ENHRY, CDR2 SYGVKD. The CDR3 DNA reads TGTGCCATCAGTGATCGCAGGGAGAGTGGCTACACCTTC. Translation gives CAISDRRESGYTF.

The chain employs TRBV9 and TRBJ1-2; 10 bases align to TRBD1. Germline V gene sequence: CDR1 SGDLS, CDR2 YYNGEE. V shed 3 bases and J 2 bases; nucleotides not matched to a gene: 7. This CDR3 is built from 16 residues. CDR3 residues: CASSGRQGARNYGYTF. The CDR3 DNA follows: TGTGCCAGCAGCGGGAGACAGGGGGCGCGAAACTATGGCTACACCTTC. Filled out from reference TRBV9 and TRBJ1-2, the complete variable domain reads DSGVTQTPKHLITATGQRVTLRCSPRSGDLSVYWYQQSLDQGLQFLIQYYNGEERAKGNILERFSAQQFPDLHSELNLSSLELGDSALYFCASSGRQGARNYGYTFGSGTRLTVV.